Shown below are 4 T cell receptor beta chains from a single sample sequenced in a study of radiotherapy plus CTLA-4 blockade in lung cancer. Repertoires were generated with immunoSEQ multiplex PCR, while TCRdb's copy carries only in-frame clones and drops some. The sample yields about 99,000 clones, 80% to 90% seen once. Here the sequenced sample was peripheral blood, taken from a patient treated with radiotherapy plus ipilimumab. These receptors originate from a human donor with non-small cell lung cancer that progressed on radiotherapy plus ipilimumab.

The chain joins TRBV19 to TRBJ2-2; D might be TRBD1 or TRBD2, each matching 6 bases. The CDR3 consists of 15 residues. Germline V gene lookup returns CDR1 LNHDA and CDR2 SQIVND (reference sequence). V lost 7 bases to trimming and J lost 6 bases, with 18 bases between them. The CDR3 nucleotides are TGTGCCAGTAAGGAGTGGGGGCCTAGCGCCGGGGAGCTGTTTTTT. Its translation: CASKEWGPSAGELFF. Full variable domain (rest looked up from reference TRBV19 and TRBJ2-2): DGGITQSPKYLFRKEGQNVTLSCEQNLNHDAMYWYRQDPGQGLRLIYYSQIVNDFQKGDIAEGYSVSREKKESFPLTVTSAQKNPTAFYLCASKEWGPSAGELFFGEGSRLTVL.

The chain has TRBV6-5 and TRBJ1-5; D may be TRBD1 (6 bases). This CDR3 region has 14 residues. The germline gives CDR1 MNHEY, CDR2 SVGAGI. The V and J ends lost 6 bases and 1 base respectively, with 10 bases between them. The CDR3 reads CASRPDRSNQPQHF. CDR3 in DNA: TGTGCCAGCAGACCGGACAGAAGCAATCAGCCCCAGCATTTT.

The rearrangement joins TRBV6-4 to TRBJ1-1; D call uncertain. CDR1 and CDR2 (germline): MRHNA, SNTAGT. The CDR3 sequence is 17 residues long. V dropped 9 bases and J dropped 8 bases, with 31 bases sitting between them. The CDR3 spells CARAESAQHEHEAEAFF. In nucleotides, the CDR3 is TGTGCCAGGGCGGAGTCAGCGCAACATGAACACGAAGCGGAAGCTTTCTTT.

In this sample, this clone turned up once. This chain uses TRBV6-5 with TRBJ1-2, with 9 bases fitting TRBD1. The germline V gene encodes CDR1 MNHEY and CDR2 SVGAGI. Trimming cost V 6 bases and J 7 bases; bases outside gene matches: 6. The length of the CDR3 is 13 residues. CDR3 sequence: CASSQTGGSGYTF. The CDR3 nucleotides read TGTGCCAGCAGCCAGACAGGGGGTTCTGGCTACACCTTC.